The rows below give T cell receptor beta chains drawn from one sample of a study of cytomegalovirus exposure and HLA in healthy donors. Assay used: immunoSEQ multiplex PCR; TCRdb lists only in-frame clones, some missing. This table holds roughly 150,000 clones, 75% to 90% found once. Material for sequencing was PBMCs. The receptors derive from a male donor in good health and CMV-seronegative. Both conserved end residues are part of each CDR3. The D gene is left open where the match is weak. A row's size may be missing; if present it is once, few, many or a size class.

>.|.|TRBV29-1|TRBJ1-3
TGCAGCGTTGTTCCCAGCTCTGGAAACACCATATATTTT
CSVVPSSGNTIYF
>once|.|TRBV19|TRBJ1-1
TGTGCCCTCCACCCGGCGACAGGACTGAACACTGAAGCTTTCTTT
CALHPATGLNTEAFF
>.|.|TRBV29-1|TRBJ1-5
TGCAGCGTTATCTTCAGGGATCTTCAGCCCCAGCATTTT
CSVIFRDLQPQHF
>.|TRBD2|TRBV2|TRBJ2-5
TGTGCCAGCAGCGGTACACCGATCCGCGGGACTAGCGGAAGAGAGACCCAGTACTTC
CASSGTPIRGTSGRETQYF
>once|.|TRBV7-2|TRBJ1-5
TGTGCCAGCAGCTTAGTAAGCCAGGGTGGTCAGCCCCAGCATTTT
CASSLVSQGGQPQHF
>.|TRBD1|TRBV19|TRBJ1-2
TGTGCCAGTAATGAACAGGGGGCTAACTATGGCTACACCTTC
CASNEQGANYGYTF
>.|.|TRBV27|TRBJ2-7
TGTGCCAGCAGCCTACGAGGAAGGTTGCACGAGCAGTACTTC
CASSLRGRLHEQYF
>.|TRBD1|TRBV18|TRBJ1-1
TGTGCCAGCTCACCAATAGGGACAGGGAAATATGAAGCTTTCTTT
CASSPIGTGKYEAFF
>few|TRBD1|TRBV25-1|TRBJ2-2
TGTGCCAGCAGTGGGATGAGACAGGGCGCCGGGGCCGGGGAGCTGTTTTTT
CASSGMRQGAGAGELFF
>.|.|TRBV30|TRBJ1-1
TGTGCCTCCGCCCCGTCTATGAACACTGAAGCTTTCTTT
CASAPSMNTEAFF
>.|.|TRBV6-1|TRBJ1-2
TGTGCCAGCAGTGAAGTTGCAAGCCTAAACTATGGCTACACCTTC
CASSEVASLNYGYTF
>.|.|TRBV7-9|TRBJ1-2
TGTGCCAGCAGCTTTACCGGGAGTGGCTACACCTTC
CASSFTGSGYTF
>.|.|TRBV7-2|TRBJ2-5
TGTGCCAGCAGCTTAGCGATTCGGGGGGCGACTCAAGAGACCCAGTACTTC
CASSLAIRGATQETQYF
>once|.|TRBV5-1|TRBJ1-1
TGCGCCAGCAGCTTGGATGGTGGAGGCACTGAAGCTTTCTTT
CASSLDGGGTEAFF